A single TCR beta chain is shown here with its context. Its antigen is not known. There are 14 residues in the CDR3. V was cut by 2 bases and J by 4 bases, with 14 bases left in between. CDR1 and CDR2 (germline): GTSNPN, SVGIG (reference sequence). This entry comes from a study of T cell responses to AZD1222 COVID-19 vaccine. Study results and limitations: The repertoires were collected only after the peak T cell response. Spike-specific TCR breadth rose after two AZD1222 doses, and depth rose as well.

The repertoire was sequenced with immunoSEQ multiplex PCR; TCRdb's copy has only in-frame clones and lacks some. Among 150,000 to 200,000 clones, about 86% were seen once, and the ten largest hold roughly 11%. The receptor comes from an adult who received the AZD1222 COVID-19 vaccine. Here the sequenced sample was peripheral blood, taken 28 days after the second AZD1222 dose. V usage is TRBV30 and J usage is TRBJ1-2; D possibly corresponds to TRBD1 (6 bases). The CDR3 protein is CAWSPQGAGYGYTF. Here the CDR3 DNA reads TGTGCCTGGAGTCCACAGGGTGCGGGCTATGGCTACACCTTC.